These 18 T cell receptor beta chains were sequenced from one sample in a study of control samples from healthy donors and cancer patients (TCRdb year 2020). Library method: the immunoSEQ multiplex PCR assay. The clones in this table, taken by TCRdb from immuneACCESS, are in-frame only. Not every clone is retained; where verified, under half of the shortfall comes from an unresolved V gene, and the cause of the rest is unknown. Recorded for this sample are 100,000 or so clones; approximately 90% of them occurred a single time. 7.8% of the sample is in the top ten clones. Sample: blood. Receptors were obtained from a man under 40 in good health.

This clone was observed a single time. The rearrangement links TRBV4-1 to TRBJ2-6; D unresolved. CDR3 length equals 17 residues. V was pared by 4 bases and J by 0 bases, with 13 bases between. Germline lookup yields CDR1 MGHRA and CDR2 YSYEKL. CDR3 nucleotides: TGCGCCAGCAGCCTCGAGTTCGGCTTCTCTGGGGCCAACGTCCTGACTTTC. This translates into CASSLEFGFSGANVLTF.

V usage is TRBV28 and J usage is TRBJ2-7; TRBD2 matches 7 bases. With 3 bases clipped from V and 4 bases from J, the junction kept 9 bases outside the gene matches. Germline CDR1 is MDHEN and CDR2 is SYDVKM. This CDR3 comprises 15 residues. CDR3: CASSFRGRGGYEQYF. In DNA form, the CDR3 reads TGTGCCAGCAGTTTTCGCGGGAGAGGTGGGTACGAGCAGTACTTC. The variable domain in full, with the rest retrieved from reference TRBV28 and TRBJ2-7, is DVKVTQSSRYLVKRTGEKVFLECVQDMDHENMFWYRQDPGLGLRLIYFSYDVKMKEKGDIPEGYSVSREKKERFSLILESASTNQTSMYLCASSFRGRGGYEQYFGPGTRLTVT.

The rearrangement links TRBV30 to TRBJ2-1, with D possibly matching TRBD2 (6 bases). V lost 5 bases, J lost 0 bases, and 14 bases lay in between. This CDR3 comprises 15 residues. Germline V gene sequence: CDR1 GTSNPN, CDR2 SVGIG (reference sequence). The CDR3 sequence: CAWQTSLSSYNEQFF. DNA for the CDR3: TGTGCCTGGCAAACTAGCTTGAGCTCCTACAATGAGCAGTTCTTC.

The chain combines TRBV15 with TRBJ1-5, with TRBD1 matching 8 bases. Germline loops: CDR1 LNHNV, CDR2 YYDKDF (reference sequence). This CDR3 is built from 15 residues. V lost 0 bases, J lost 7 bases, and 5 bases stayed unmatched. CDR3 DNA: TGTGCCACCAGCAGAGATCCAGGGGGCGGCCAGCCCCAGCATTTT. It specifies CATSRDPGGGQPQHF.

This rearrangement joins TRBV30 to TRBJ2-3, with TRBD1 identical over 7 bases. This CDR3 region has 12 residues. J lost 5 bases, V lost 5 bases, and 4 bases had no gene match. Germline V gene lookup returns CDR1 GTSNPN and CDR2 SVGIG (reference sequence). The CDR3 spells CAWSQGRDTQYF. CDR3 DNA sequence: TGTGCCTGGTCACAGGGGAGAGATACGCAGTATTTT.

The V call is TRBV30, the J call TRBJ1-2, with D perhaps TRBD1 (5 bases). V lost 5 bases to trimming and J lost 9 bases, with 19 bases between them. Per the germline V gene, CDR1 is GTSNPN and CDR2 is SVGIG (reference sequence). This CDR3 has 13 amino acids. The CDR3 protein is CAWGDSLGGRYTF. The CDR3 region has the DNA TGTGCCTGGGGGGACTCCCTGGGCGGGCGCTACACCTTC. The full variable domain, with the rest looked up from reference TRBV30 and TRBJ1-2, is SQTIHQWPATLVQPVGSPLSLECTVEGTSNPNLYWYRQAAGRGLQLLFYSVGIGQISSEVPQNLSASRPQDRQFILSSKKLLLSDSGFYLCAWGDSLGGRYTFGSGTRLTVV.

In this sample, this clone turned up once. The CDR3 sequence is CAWSVGQGADTQYF. Written as DNA, the CDR3 is TGTGCCTGGAGTGTCGGACAGGGGGCTGATACGCAGTATTTT. V is TRBV30 and J is TRBJ2-3; 11 positions agree with TRBD1. The CDR3 is 14 residues long. With V trimmed by 0 bases and J by 6 bases, 2 bases remained unmatched. CDR1 is GTSNPN and CDR2 is SVGIG in the germline V gene (reference sequence).

The chain combines TRBV7-8 with TRBJ1-6; no clear D. Germline-derived CDR1 and CDR2 are SGHVS and FQNEAQ. Trimming removed 1 base at V and 5 bases at J, with 12 bases between. The CDR3 contains 16 residues. The chain's CDR3 is CASSLGLGFDNSPLHF. The CDR3 bases are TGTGCCAGCAGCTTAGGACTGGGCTTTGATAATTCACCCCTCCACTTT.

This clone was seen once. The chain links TRBV11-3 to TRBJ2-1, with TRBD2 matching 7 bases. From germline, CDR1 is SGHNT and CDR2 YENEEA. V lost 2 bases, J lost 3 bases, and 13 bases stayed unmatched. This CDR3 spans 18 amino acids. The CDR3 loop reads CASSLSPVSGAFYNEQFF. The CDR3 DNA sequence: TGTGCCAGCAGCTTATCTCCGGTGAGCGGGGCATTCTACAATGAGCAGTTCTTC.

V is TRBV7-2 and J is TRBJ2-3; 8 positions match TRBD2. CDR1 SGHTA and CDR2 FQGNSA come from the germline V gene. The CDR3 runs 16 residues. V was pared by 5 bases and J by 0 bases, with 7 bases of the junction left unmatched. The CDR3 sequence: CASSLQAGASTDTQYF. The CDR3 DNA reads TGTGCCAGCAGCCTCCAAGCGGGAGCTAGCACAGATACGCAGTATTTT.

The V gene is TRBV6-6, the J gene TRBJ2-2; D perhaps matches TRBD1 (6 bases). CDR3 length equals 14 residues. Germline CDR1 is MNHNY and CDR2 is SVGAGI (reference sequence). The ends were cut back, 6 bases at V and 8 bases at J, with 16 bases in the middle. CDR3 nucleotide sequence: TGTGCCAGCAGCCCGACAGGCTTCACGGGGGAGCTGTTTTTT. Encoded protein: CASSPTGFTGELFF.

A few counts support this clone. V gene TRBV6-4 combines with J gene TRBJ1-1; no definite D call. The CDR3 covers 13 residues. Germline values: CDR1 MRHNA, CDR2 SNTAGT. Trimming cost V 0 bases and J 3 bases, with 5 bases left between them. CDR3 region: CASSDSGHTEAFF. CDR3 in DNA: TGTGCCAGCAGTGACTCCGGACACACTGAAGCTTTCTTT.

This clone was seen only once. The chain uses TRBV5-5 and TRBJ2-7; 11 bases align to TRBD2. This CDR3 has 19 residues. Losses at the gene ends were 4 bases for V and 3 bases for J; bases not matched to a gene: 18. Germline CDR1 SGHKS, CDR2 YYEKEE (reference sequence). Here the CDR3 DNA reads TGTGCCAGCAGCCTTAAAGGTAGCGGGAGGGCCTTGGGGTACTACGAGCAGTACTTC. As protein: CASSLKGSGRALGYYEQYF.

The chain joins TRBV2 to TRBJ2-2; 9 nucleotides align to TRBD1. This CDR3 comprises 14 residues. CDR1 is SNHLY, CDR2 FYNNEI, per germline. The V and J ends lost 7 bases and 4 bases, in that order; junction bases with no gene match: 4. The CDR3 region is CASITTGGTGELFF. In DNA, the CDR3 is TGTGCCAGCATCACGACAGGGGGCACCGGGGAGCTGTTTTTT.

The chain couples TRBV4-3 to TRBJ1-5; D not certain. The CDR3 totals 15 residues. Germline V CDR1 and CDR2: LGHNA, YSLEER. The ends were cut back, 1 base at V and 0 bases at J, with 7 bases in the middle. The CDR3 loop reads CASSQGSGSNQPQHF. As DNA, the CDR3 is TGCGCCAGCAGCCAAGGTTCCGGTAGCAATCAGCCCCAGCATTTT.

This clone turned up a few times. The V call is TRBV4-3, the J call TRBJ2-3; D perhaps matches TRBD1 (5 bases). From germline, CDR1 is LGHNA and CDR2 YSLEER. The CDR3 sequence is 15 residues long. Trimming stripped 2 bases from V and 4 bases from J, with 13 bases between. The CDR3 coding sequence is TGCGCCAGCAGCCAATCCTACAGGTTGGCAGATACGCAGTATTTT. It codes for CASSQSYRLADTQYF.

V is TRBV7-8 and J is TRBJ1-6; TRBD1 matches 9 bases. V dropped 7 bases and J dropped 7; count of bases not matched to a gene: 2. CDR1 is SGHVS, CDR2 FQNEAQ, per germline. The CDR3 spans 13 residues. Here the CDR3 reads CASTDRGNSPLHF. Here the CDR3 DNA reads TGTGCCAGCACGGACAGGGGAAATTCACCCCTCCACTTT.

The chain carries TRBV15 and TRBJ1-6; D may be TRBD1 (5 bases). The CDR3 is made up of 13 amino acids. Deletions cut 5 bases from V and 10 bases from J, with 12 bases between. Germline V gene lookup returns CDR1 LNHNV and CDR2 YYDKDF (reference sequence). In DNA, the CDR3 is TGTGCCACCAGCTCCAGGGATTCCTCACCCCTCCACTTT. Its translation: CATSSRDSSPLHF.